Below, one T cell receptor (beta chain) is given with its context. Its specificity is not known. Naivety among CD8 cells was defined by CD45RO negativity and positive CCR7 selection, thereby excluding terminally differentiated effector memory CD45RA+ cells. The study drew all its donors from Caucasian adults living in Nashville, Tennessee. This sample was included in a study of shared clonotypes between healthy human individuals. Study-wide points: An effect of sequencing depth on clonotype sharing among donors was expected.

The assay was carried out at the deep level. Profiled with immunoSEQ multiplex PCR; TCRdb holds only in-frame clones, not every one. The sample has some 600,000 clones; 95% to 97% are singletons. Trimming stripped 6 bases from V and 2 bases from J, with 17 bases between. The CDR3 has 15 amino acids. CDR1 is SGHDN and CDR2 is FVKESK in the germline V gene. The sequenced sample consisted of naive CD8+ T cells sorted from blood. The sequence derives from a woman in her 30s in good health. The chain combines TRBV14 with TRBJ2-7; D perhaps matches TRBD1 (6 bases). CDR3 residues: CASSQTGTPPYEQYF. In nucleotides, the CDR3 is TGTGCCAGCAGTCAGACCGGGACACCGCCCTACGAGCAGTACTTC.